This TCR beta chain was recovered during a study of blood T cell repertoires in COVID-19. Study at large: Sources were T cells, B-cell-depleted T cells, or PBMCs; the material itself was cDNA or gDNA.

Sequenced by immunoSEQ multiplex PCR; TCRdb stores in-frame clones only, minus some. This sample has approximately 160,000 clones; 90% occur once, and the top ten carry roughly a sixth. V was cut by 5 bases and J by 0 bases, with 7 bases left in between. The CDR3 runs to 13 residues. CDR1 is SGHVS and CDR2 is FNYEAQ in the germline V gene. This TCR derives from a man aged 55-75 years with active or convalescent COVID-19. The genes are TRBV7-6 and TRBJ1-1; D unresolved. Sequencing was carried out using peripheral blood. As DNA, the CDR3 is TGTGCCAGCAGCCTCAGCGTGAACACTGAAGCTTTCTTT. Translated: CASSLSVNTEAFF.